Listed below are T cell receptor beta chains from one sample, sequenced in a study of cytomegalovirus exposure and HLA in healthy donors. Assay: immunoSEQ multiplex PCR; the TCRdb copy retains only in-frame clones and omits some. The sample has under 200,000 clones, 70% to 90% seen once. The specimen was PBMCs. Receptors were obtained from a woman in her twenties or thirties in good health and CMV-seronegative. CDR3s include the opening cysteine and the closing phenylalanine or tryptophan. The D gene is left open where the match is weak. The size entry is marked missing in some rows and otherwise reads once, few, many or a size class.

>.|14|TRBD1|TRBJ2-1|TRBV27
CASRTQQGYNEQFF
TGTGCCAGCAGAACTCAACAGGGGTACAATGAGCAGTTCTTC
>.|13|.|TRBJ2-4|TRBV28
CASSLSGRNIQYF
TGTGCCAGCAGTTTAAGCGGACGAAACATTCAGTACTTC
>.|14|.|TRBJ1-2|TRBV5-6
CASSLAQVALGYTF
TGTGCCAGCAGCTTGGCCCAGGTTGCGCTAGGCTACACCTTC
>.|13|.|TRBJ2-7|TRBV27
CASSFGRYNEQYF
TGTGCCAGCAGTTTTGGTCGGTACAACGAGCAGTACTTC
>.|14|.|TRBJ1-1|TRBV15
CATSREAGNTEAFF
TGTGCCACCAGCAGAGAGGCAGGGAACACTGAAGCTTTCTTT
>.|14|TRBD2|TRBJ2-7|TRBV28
CALSGAGGPHEQYF
TGTGCCTTAAGCGGTGCGGGAGGGCCTCACGAGCAGTACTTC
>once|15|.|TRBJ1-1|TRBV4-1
CASSPYHQDNTEAFF
TGCGCCAGCAGCCCCTATCACCAGGACAACACTGAAGCTTTCTTT
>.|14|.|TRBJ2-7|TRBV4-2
CASSQAPSRYEQYF
TGTGCCAGCAGCCAAGCGCCTAGCCGGTACGAGCAGTACTTC
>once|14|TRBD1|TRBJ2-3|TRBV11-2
CASSLGGGQGTQYF
TGTGCCAGCAGCTTAGGTGGGGGACAGGGAACGCAGTATTTT
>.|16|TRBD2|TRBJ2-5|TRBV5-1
CASSTGTSGGQETQYF
TGCGCCAGCAGCACCGGGACTAGCGGGGGGCAAGAGACCCAGTACTTC
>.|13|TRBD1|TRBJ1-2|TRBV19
CASTIDRAYGYTF
TGTGCCAGTACCATCGACAGGGCCTATGGCTACACCTTC
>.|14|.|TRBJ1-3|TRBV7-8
CASSFTATGNTIYF
TGTGCCAGCAGCTTCACGGCAACTGGAAACACCATATATTTT
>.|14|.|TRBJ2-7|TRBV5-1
CASSLVGPSYEQYF
TGCGCCAGCAGCTTGGTGGGCCCGTCCTACGAGCAGTACTTC
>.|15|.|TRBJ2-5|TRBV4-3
CASSQDFSGKETQYF
TGCGCCAGCAGCCAAGATTTCTCGGGAAAAGAGACCCAGTACTTC